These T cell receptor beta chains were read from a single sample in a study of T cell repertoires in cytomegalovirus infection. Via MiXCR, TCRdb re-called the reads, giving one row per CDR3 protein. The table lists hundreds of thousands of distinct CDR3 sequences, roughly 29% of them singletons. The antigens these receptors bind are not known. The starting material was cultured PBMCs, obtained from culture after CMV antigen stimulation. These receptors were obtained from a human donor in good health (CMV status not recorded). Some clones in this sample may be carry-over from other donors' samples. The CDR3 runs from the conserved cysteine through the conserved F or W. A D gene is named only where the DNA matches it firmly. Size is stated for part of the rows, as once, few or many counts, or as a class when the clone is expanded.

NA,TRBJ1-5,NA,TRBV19,TGTGCCAGTAGTATACAGGCCCGGGGGGATCAGCCCCAGCATTTT,CASSIQARGDQPQHF
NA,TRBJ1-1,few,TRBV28,TGTGCCAGCACCGAAGAGACTGAAGCTTTCTTT,CASTEETEAFF
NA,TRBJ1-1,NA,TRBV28,TGTGCCAGCACGACAGGAAGCGTTACCCCCACTGAAGCTTTCTTT,CASTTGSVTPTEAFF
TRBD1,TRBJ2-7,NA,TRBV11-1,TGTGCCAGCAGATCTTCCAGGGGGCCGGTCTCCTACGAGCAGTACTTC,CASRSSRGPVSYEQYF
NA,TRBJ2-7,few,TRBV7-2,TGTGCCAGCAGCTTAGTCGGCAGGGGCTACGAGCAGTACTTC,CASSLVGRGYEQYF
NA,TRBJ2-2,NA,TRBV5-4,TGTGCCAGCAGCTTGAGTGACTCTGGGACCGGGGAGCTGTTTTTT,CASSLSDSGTGELFF
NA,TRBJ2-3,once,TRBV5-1,TGCGCCAGCAGCTACGGGACCTCAGATACGCAGTATTTT,CASSYGTSDTQYF
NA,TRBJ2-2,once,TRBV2,TGTGCCAGCAGCGTGACAGGTTGGAACGGGGAGCTGTTTTTT,CASSVTGWNGELFF
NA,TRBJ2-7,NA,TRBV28,TGTGCCAGCAGCCTCGGGGTTGGGGAAAAGTACTTC,CASSLGVGEKYF
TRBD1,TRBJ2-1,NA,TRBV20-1,TGCAGTGCAACCGGGACAGGGTCCTACAATGAGCAGTTCTTC,CSATGTGSYNEQFF
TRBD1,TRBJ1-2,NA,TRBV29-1,TGCAGCGTTTCGACAGGGCAGGCCTATGGCTACAACTTC,CSVSTGQAYGYNF
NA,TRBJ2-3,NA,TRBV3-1,TGTGCCAGCACCCCAATGGGGGCCACTAGCACAGATACGCAGTATTTT,CASTPMGATSTDTQYF
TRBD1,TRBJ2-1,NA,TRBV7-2,TGTGCCAGCAGCGTACGGACAGGGAATGAGCAGTTCTTC,CASSVRTGNEQFF
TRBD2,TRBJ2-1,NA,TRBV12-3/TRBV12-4,TGTGCCAGCACCCTCAGGACTAGCGGGGTACATGAGCAGTTCTTC,CASTLRTSGVHEQFF
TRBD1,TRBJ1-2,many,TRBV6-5,TGTGCCAGCAGTTACCCAGGGACAGAAGGCTACACCTTC,CASSYPGTEGYTF
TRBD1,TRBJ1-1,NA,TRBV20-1,TGCAGTGCTAGAGTCGGAGGGGGCCTCGGCACTGAAGCTTTCTTT,CSARVGGGLGTEAFF
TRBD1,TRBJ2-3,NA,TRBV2,TGTGCCAGCAGTGTACAGGGGAACCACGATACGCAGTATTTT,CASSVQGNHDTQYF
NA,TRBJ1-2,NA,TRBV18,TGTGCCAGCTCACCATTCGTCAACTATGGCTACACCTTC,CASSPFVNYGYTF
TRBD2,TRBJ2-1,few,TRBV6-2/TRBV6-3,TGTGCCAGCAGTTACATTGCGGGGGGGGGGGAGCAGTTCTTC,CASSYIAGGGEQFF
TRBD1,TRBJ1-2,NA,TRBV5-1,TGCGCCAGCAGCGTGGAGACAGGGAACTATGGCTACACCTTC,CASSVETGNYGYTF
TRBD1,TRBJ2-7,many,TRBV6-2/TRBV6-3,TGTGCCAGCAGCGTGCGACAGGGCCCCTCCTACGAGCAGTACTTC,CASSVRQGPSYEQYF
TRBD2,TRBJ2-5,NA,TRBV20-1,TGCAGTGCTCCTAGCGGGGGGTACCAAGAGACCCAGTACTTC,CSAPSGGYQETQYF
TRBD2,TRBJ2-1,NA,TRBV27,TGTGCCAGCAGTCTCCGACTAGCGGACCACTACAATGAGCAGTTCTTC,CASSLRLADHYNEQFF
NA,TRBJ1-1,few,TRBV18,TGTGCCAGCTCACCACCGGTCCAGGCTGAAGCTTTCTTT,CASSPPVQAEAFF
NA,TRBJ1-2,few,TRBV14,TGTGCCAGCAGCCCCTTACCCGGGGGGACCTATGGCTACACCTTC,CASSPLPGGTYGYTF